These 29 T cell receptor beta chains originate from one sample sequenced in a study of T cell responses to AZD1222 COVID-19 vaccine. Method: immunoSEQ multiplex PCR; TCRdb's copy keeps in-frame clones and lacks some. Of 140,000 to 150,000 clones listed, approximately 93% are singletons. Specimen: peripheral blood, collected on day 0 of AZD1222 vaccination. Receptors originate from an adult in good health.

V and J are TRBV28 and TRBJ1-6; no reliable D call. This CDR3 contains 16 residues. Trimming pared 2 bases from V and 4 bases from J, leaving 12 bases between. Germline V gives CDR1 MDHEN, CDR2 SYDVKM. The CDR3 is CASSLRTSSYNSPLHF. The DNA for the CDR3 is TGTGCCAGCAGTTTAAGGACCTCAAGTTATAATTCACCCCTCCACTTT.

CDR3 nucleotides: TGTGCCAGCAGCTTAGTGCCTAGCGGGAGGAGGGGTCAAGAGACCCAGTACTTC. This codes for CASSLVPSGRRGQETQYF. V is TRBV11-2 and J is TRBJ2-5, with 11 bases lining up with TRBD2. This CDR3 spans 18 amino acids. CDR1 and CDR2 from the germline V gene are SGHAT and FQNNGV. After removal of 1 base from V and 2 bases from J, the junction contained 9 bases not matched to a gene.

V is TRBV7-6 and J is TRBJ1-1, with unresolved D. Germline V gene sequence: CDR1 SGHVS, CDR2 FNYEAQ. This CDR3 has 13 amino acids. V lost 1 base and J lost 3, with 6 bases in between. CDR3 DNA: TGTGCCAGCAGCTTAGGTGTGGACACTGAAGCTTTCTTT. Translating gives CASSLGVDTEAFF. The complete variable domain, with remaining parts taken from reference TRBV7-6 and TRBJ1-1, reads GAGVSQSPRYKVTKRGQDVALRCDPISGHVSLYWYRQALGQGPEFLTYFNYEAQQDKSGLPNDRFSAERPEGSISTLTIQRTEQRDSAMYRCASSLGVDTEAFFGQGTRLTVV.

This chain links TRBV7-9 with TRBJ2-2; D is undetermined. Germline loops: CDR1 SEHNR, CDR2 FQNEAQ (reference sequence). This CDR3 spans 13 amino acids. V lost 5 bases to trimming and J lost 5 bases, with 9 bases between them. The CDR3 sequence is CASSKVGTGELFF. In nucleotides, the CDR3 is TGTGCCAGCAGCAAAGTGGGGACCGGGGAGCTGTTTTTT.

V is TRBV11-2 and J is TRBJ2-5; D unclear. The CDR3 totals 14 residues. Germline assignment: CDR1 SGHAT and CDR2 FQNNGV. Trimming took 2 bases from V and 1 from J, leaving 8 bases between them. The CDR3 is CASSLSGIQETQYF. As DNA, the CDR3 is TGTGCCAGCAGCTTAAGTGGGATCCAAGAGACCCAGTACTTC.

CDR3 in amino acids: CASSLMAFSYEQYF. The CDR3 nucleotides are TGTGCCAGCAGTTTAATGGCATTCTCCTACGAGCAGTACTTC. The chain joins TRBV27 to TRBJ2-7, with unresolved D. With 2 bases removed from V and 0 bases from J, the gap between germline ends came to 8 bases. The germline V gene encodes CDR1 MNHEY and CDR2 SMNVEV (reference sequence). This CDR3 has 14 amino acids.

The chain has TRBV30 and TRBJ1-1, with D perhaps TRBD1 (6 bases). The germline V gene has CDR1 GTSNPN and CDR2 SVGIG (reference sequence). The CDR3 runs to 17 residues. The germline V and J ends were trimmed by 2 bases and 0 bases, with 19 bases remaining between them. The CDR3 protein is CAWSLTRGGFMNTEAFF. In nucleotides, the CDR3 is TGTGCCTGGAGTCTTACACGAGGGGGGTTCATGAACACTGAAGCTTTCTTT.

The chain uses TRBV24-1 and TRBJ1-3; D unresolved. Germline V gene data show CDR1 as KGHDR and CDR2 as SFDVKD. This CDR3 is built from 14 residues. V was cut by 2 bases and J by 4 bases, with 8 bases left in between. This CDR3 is CATSDSTGGNTIYF. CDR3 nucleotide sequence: TGTGCCACCAGTGATTCCACGGGGGGAAACACCATATATTTT.

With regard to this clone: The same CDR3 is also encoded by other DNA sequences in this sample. This CDR3 reads CASSIFPGENTEAFF. CDR3 nucleotide sequence: TGTGCCAGTAGTATCTTCCCAGGGGAGAACACTGAAGCTTTCTTT. The rearrangement links TRBV19 to TRBJ1-1; tentative D call: TRBD1 (6 bases). CDR3 length: 15 residues. Germline-derived CDR1 and CDR2 are LNHDA and SQIVND (reference sequence). The V and J ends lost 3 bases and 1 base respectively, with 12 bases between them.

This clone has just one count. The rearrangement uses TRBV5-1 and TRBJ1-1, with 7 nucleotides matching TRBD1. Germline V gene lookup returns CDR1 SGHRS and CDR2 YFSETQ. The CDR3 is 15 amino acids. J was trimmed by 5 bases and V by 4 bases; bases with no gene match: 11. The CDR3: CASSRTQGMRTEAFF. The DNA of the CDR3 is TGCGCCAGCAGCCGCACACAGGGGATGAGGACTGAAGCTTTCTTT.

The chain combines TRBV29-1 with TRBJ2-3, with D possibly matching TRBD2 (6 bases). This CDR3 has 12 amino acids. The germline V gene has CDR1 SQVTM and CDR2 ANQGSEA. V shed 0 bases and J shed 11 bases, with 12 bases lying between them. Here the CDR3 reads CSVEDQRGGQYF. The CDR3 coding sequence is TGCAGCGTTGAAGATCAGAGGGGAGGGCAGTATTTT.

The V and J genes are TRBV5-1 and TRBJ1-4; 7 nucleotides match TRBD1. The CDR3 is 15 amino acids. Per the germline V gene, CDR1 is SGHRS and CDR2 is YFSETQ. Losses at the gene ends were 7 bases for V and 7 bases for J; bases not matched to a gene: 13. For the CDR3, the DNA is TGCGCCAGCCACCGTTCGACAGGGCGGGGTGAAAAACTGTTTTTT. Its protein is CASHRSTGRGEKLFF.

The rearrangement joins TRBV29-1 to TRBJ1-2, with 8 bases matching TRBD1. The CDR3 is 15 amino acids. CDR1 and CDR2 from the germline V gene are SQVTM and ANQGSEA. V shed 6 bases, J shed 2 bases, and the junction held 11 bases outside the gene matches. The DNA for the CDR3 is TGCAGCGTCGTCTTATCGCAGGGGGCGAACTATGGCTACACCTTC. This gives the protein CSVVLSQGANYGYTF.

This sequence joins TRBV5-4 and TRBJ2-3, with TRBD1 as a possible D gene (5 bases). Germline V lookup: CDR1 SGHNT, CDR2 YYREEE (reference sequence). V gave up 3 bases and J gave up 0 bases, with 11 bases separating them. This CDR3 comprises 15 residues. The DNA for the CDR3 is TGTGCCAGCAGCTCGAGGACATCTAGCACAGATACGCAGTATTTT. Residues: CASSSRTSSTDTQYF.

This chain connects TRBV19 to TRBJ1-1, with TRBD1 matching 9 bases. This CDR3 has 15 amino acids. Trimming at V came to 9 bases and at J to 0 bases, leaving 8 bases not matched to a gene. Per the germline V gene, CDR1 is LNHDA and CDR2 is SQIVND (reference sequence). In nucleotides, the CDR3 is TGTGCCAGGGGACAGGGACAATTCATGAACACTGAAGCTTTCTTT. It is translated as CARGQGQFMNTEAFF.

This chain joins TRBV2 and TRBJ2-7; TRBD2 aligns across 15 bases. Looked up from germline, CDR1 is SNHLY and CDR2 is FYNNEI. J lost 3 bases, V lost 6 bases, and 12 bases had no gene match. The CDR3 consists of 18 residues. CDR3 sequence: CASRKRTSGRARVYEQYF. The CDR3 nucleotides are TGTGCCAGCAGAAAAAGGACTAGCGGGAGGGCCCGGGTCTACGAGCAGTACTTC.

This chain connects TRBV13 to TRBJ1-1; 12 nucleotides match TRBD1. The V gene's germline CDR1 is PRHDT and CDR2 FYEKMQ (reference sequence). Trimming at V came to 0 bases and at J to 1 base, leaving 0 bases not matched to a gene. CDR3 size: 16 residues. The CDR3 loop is CASSLGGQGANTEAFF. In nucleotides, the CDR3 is TGTGCCAGCAGCTTAGGGGGACAGGGGGCGAACACTGAAGCTTTCTTT.

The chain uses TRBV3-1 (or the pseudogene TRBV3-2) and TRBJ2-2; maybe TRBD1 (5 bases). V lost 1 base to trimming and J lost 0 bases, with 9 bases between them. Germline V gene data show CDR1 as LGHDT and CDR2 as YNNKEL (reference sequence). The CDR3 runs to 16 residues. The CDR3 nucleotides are TGTGCCAGCAGCCAAGGGACACCCGCGAACACCGGGGAGCTGTTTTTT. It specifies CASSQGTPANTGELFF.

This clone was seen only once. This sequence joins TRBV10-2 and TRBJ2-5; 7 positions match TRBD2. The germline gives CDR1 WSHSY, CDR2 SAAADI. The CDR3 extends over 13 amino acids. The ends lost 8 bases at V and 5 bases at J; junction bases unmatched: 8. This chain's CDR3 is CASAGVDGETQYF. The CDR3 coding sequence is TGCGCCAGCGCGGGAGTGGATGGGGAGACCCAGTACTTC.

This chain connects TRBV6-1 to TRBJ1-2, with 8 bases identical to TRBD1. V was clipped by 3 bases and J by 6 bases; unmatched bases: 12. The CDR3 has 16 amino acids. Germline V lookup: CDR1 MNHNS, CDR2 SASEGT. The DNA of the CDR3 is TGTGCCAGCAGTGATGCGTGGGGGGTGGGACAGGATGGCTACACCTTC. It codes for CASSDAWGVGQDGYTF.

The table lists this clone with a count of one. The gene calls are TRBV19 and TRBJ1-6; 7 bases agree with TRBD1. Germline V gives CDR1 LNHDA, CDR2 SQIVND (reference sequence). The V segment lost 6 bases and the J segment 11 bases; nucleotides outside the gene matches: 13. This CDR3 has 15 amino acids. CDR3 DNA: TGTGCCAGTAGCGGACAGGCCTTGGGGGTGGCACCCCTCCACTTT. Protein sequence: CASSGQALGVAPLHF.

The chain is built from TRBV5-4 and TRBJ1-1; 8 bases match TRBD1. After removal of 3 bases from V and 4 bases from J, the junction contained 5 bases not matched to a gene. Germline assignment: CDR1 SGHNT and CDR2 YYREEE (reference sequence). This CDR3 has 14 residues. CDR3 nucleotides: TGTGCCAGCAGCTACACAGGGGGAAGCACTGAAGCTTTCTTT. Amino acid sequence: CASSYTGGSTEAFF.

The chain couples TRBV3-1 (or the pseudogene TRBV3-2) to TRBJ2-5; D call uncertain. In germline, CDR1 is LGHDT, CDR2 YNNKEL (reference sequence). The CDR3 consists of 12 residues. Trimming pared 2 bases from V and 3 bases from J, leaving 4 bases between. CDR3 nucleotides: TGTGCCAGCAGCCAAACGGAAGAGACCCAGTACTTC. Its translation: CASSQTEETQYF.

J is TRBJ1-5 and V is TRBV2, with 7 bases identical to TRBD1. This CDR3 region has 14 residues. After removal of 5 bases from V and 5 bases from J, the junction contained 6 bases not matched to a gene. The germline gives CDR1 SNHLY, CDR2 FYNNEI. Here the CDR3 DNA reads TGTGCCAGCAGTCGCGACAGGGTTGATCAGCCCCAGCATTTT. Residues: CASSRDRVDQPQHF.

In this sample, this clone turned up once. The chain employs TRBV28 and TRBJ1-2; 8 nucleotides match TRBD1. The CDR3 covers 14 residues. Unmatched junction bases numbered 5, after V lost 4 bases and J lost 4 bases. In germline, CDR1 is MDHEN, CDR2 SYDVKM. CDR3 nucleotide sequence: TGTGCCAGCAGTTCAGGGGGCGCTATCTATGGCTACACCTTC. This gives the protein CASSSGGAIYGYTF.

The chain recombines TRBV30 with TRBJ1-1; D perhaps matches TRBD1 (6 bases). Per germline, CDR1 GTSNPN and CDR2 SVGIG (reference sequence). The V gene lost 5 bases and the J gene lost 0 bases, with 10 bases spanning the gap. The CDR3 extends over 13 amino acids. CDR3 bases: TGTGCCTGGCAACAGGGCTTGAACACTGAAGCTTTCTTT. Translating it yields CAWQQGLNTEAFF.

DNA for the CDR3: TGTGCCAGCAGTTGGGGCTCAGAAACAGCTTTCTTT. Its protein product is CASSWGSETAFF. The rearrangement links TRBV28 to TRBJ1-1; TRBD1 is a possible D gene (5 bases). The CDR3 runs to 12 residues. Trimming stripped 4 bases from V and 10 bases from J, with 13 bases between. Germline V gives CDR1 MDHEN, CDR2 SYDVKM.

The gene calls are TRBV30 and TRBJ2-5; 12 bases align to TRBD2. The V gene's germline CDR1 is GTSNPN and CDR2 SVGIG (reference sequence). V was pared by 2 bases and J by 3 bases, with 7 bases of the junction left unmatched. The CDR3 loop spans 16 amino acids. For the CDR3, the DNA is TGTGCCTGGAGTCCAGGACTAGCGGGACTAAAAGAGACCCAGTACTTC. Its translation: CAWSPGLAGLKETQYF.

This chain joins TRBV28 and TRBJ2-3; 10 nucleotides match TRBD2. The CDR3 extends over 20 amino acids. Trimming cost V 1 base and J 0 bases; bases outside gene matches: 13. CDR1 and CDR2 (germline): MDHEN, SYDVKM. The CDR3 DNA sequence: TGTGCCAGCAGTTTATCCGGGACGGTACTAGCGGGATCTAGCACAGATACGCAGTATTTT. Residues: CASSLSGTVLAGSSTDTQYF.